The 3 T cell receptor beta chains presented below share a single source sample, sequenced in a study of T cell changes during pregnancy in multiple sclerosis. Only in-frame clones appear in the TCRdb table, and some are missing; sequencing was by immunoSEQ multiplex PCR. The table includes about 22,000 clones, approximately 90% detected once. The sample here was CD4+ T cells from peripheral blood mononuclear cells, taken after pregnancy. The receptors originated from a female donor in good health, enrolled as a control in a pregnancy study.

The rearrangement uses TRBV5-3 and TRBJ2-2, with TRBD1 matching 10 bases. TRBV5-3 is filed as an ORF, its function uncertain. CDR3 length equals 16 residues. J was trimmed by 5 bases and V by 7 bases; bases with no gene match: 11. This chain's CDR3 is CARATGGPTETGELFF. The CDR3 nucleotides read TGTGCCAGAGCGACAGGGGGCCCGACTGAAACCGGGGAGCTGTTTTTT.

The chain links TRBV28 to TRBJ2-7; TRBD2 aligns across 9 bases. The CDR3 has 15 residues. V lost 5 bases and J lost 1; bases outside the gene matches: 6. The germline V gene has CDR1 MDHEN and CDR2 SYDVKM. CDR3 in DNA: TGTGCCAGCAGTGTAGCGGGAGAGGGATCCTACGAGCAGTACTTC. It specifies CASSVAGEGSYEQYF.

CDR3 nucleotides: TGTGCCAGTAGTTCGTCGACAGCTCCTTCCTACGAGCAGTACTTC. Translating it yields CASSSSTAPSYEQYF. V is TRBV19 and J is TRBJ2-7, with a possible D match to TRBD1 (5 bases). Germline assignment: CDR1 LNHDA and CDR2 SQIVND (reference sequence). The CDR3 covers 15 residues. Trimming pared 5 bases from V and 1 base from J, leaving 15 bases between.